The next 32 T cell receptor beta chains were all read from a single sample in a study of long-term antiretroviral therapy in people with HIV. Sequencing relied on immunoSEQ assay v3.0, run at survey level. Measured with immunoSEQ multiplex PCR; TCRdb has only the in-frame clones, and not every one. The sample shows some 33,000 clones, around 79% of them seen only once. Sequencing used unsorted PBMCs, obtained 0.6 years after starting antiretroviral therapy. These receptors originate from a man aged 18-30 years with HIV.

The V gene is TRBV27, the J gene TRBJ2-2, with D possibly matching TRBD2 (5 bases). This CDR3 has 14 amino acids. Germline CDR1 and CDR2: MNHEY and SMNVEV (reference sequence). V gave up 8 bases and J gave up 6 bases, with 16 bases separating them. Written as DNA, the CDR3 is TGTGCCAGCCGGGCGGGTCGGAGTGCCGGGGAGCTGTTTTTT. It codes for CASRAGRSAGELFF.

The gene calls are TRBV7-9 and TRBJ1-3; 8 nucleotides agree with TRBD1. This CDR3 contains 15 residues. The trim removed 5 bases at V and 0 bases at J, leaving 3 bases unmatched. The germline V gene encodes CDR1 SEHNR and CDR2 FQNEAQ (reference sequence). The CDR3 loop reads CASSQTGGSGNTIYF. The CDR3 DNA is TGTGCCAGCAGCCAAACAGGGGGCTCTGGAAACACCATATATTTT.

The gene calls are TRBV5-4 and TRBJ1-2; D remains ambiguous. The germline V gene has CDR1 SGHNT and CDR2 YYREEE (reference sequence). The V gene lost 5 bases and the J gene lost 4 bases, with 12 bases spanning the gap. The CDR3 has 13 residues. The CDR3 bases are TGTGCCAGCAGGCTAGAATGGGGCTATGGCTACACCTTC. Its protein is CASRLEWGYGYTF. Supplemented by reference TRBV5-4 and TRBJ1-2, the full variable domain reads ETGVTQSPTHLIKTRGQQVTLRCSSQSGHNTVSWYQQALGQGPQFIFQYYREEENGRGNFPPRFSGLQFPNYSSELNVNALELDDSALYLCASRLEWGYGYTFGSGTRLTVV.

J is TRBJ1-1 and V is TRBV19; 7 bases match TRBD1. CDR3 length equals 16 residues. With V trimmed by 3 bases and J by 2 bases, 9 bases remained unmatched. Germline CDR1 LNHDA, CDR2 SQIVND (reference sequence). CDR3 amino acids: CASSITLEGANTEAFF. The CDR3 DNA sequence: TGTGCCAGTAGTATTACTCTCGAGGGGGCTAACACTGAAGCTTTCTTT.

The chain carries TRBV18 and TRBJ1-4; D is unresolved. V shed 5 bases and J shed 5 bases, with 9 bases lying between them. CDR3 length: 13 residues. The germline gives CDR1 KGHSH, CDR2 LQKENI. The DNA for the CDR3 is TGTGCCAGCTCAGCTAGCGGCAATGAAAAACTGTTTTTT. This translates into CASSASGNEKLFF.

The gene calls are TRBV13 and TRBJ2-3; D not certain. This CDR3 region has 11 residues. The germline gives CDR1 PRHDT, CDR2 FYEKMQ (reference sequence). Trimming took off 3 bases at V and 6 bases at J, with 4 bases between the two ends. In DNA, the CDR3 is TGTGCCAGCAGCTTTCGGGATACGCAGTATTTT. Translating gives CASSFRDTQYF. The full variable domain, in which reference TRBV13 and TRBJ2-3 provide the parts outside the CDR3, is AAGVIQSPRHLIKEKRETATLKCYPIPRHDTVYWYQQGPGQDPQFLISFYEKMQSDKGSIPDRFSAQQFSDYHSELNMSSLELGDSALYFCASSFRDTQYFGPGTRLTVL.

The chain carries TRBV5-1 and TRBJ2-1, with TRBD2 identical over 8 bases. The CDR3 is made up of 14 amino acids. V was clipped by 0 bases and J by 7 bases; unmatched bases: 3. Germline V lookup: CDR1 SGHRS, CDR2 YFSETQ. CDR3 sequence reads: CASSLVAGQNEQFF. In DNA, the CDR3 is TGCGCCAGCAGCTTGGTAGCGGGGCAGAATGAGCAGTTCTTC.

The J gene is TRBJ2-7, the V gene TRBV29-1, with 11 bases lining up with TRBD2. The V gene end was trimmed by 4 bases and the J gene end by 5 bases; junction bases not matched to a gene: 4. Germline V gives CDR1 SQVTM, CDR2 ANQGSEA. The CDR3 runs 13 residues. CDR3 sequence: CSVGASGRNEQYF. For the CDR3, the DNA is TGCAGCGTTGGGGCTAGCGGGAGGAACGAGCAGTACTTC.

The V gene is TRBV9, the J gene TRBJ1-3; 8 bases map to TRBD1. CDR3 length: 15 amino acids. V lost 1 base to trimming and J lost 2 bases; unmatched junction nucleotides: 2. Germline V gene lookup returns CDR1 SGDLS and CDR2 YYNGEE. CDR3 DNA: TGTGCCAGCAGCGTATCGGACAGGGCTGGAAACACCATATATTTT. This encodes CASSVSDRAGNTIYF. Based on the CDR3 plus reference TRBV9 and TRBJ1-3, the full variable domain is DSGVTQTPKHLITATGQRVTLRCSPRSGDLSVYWYQQSLDQGLQFLIQYYNGEERAKGNILERFSAQQFPDLHSELNLSSLELGDSALYFCASSVSDRAGNTIYFGEGSWLTVV.

The gene calls are TRBV19 and TRBJ1-2; 8 nucleotides agree with TRBD1. CDR3 length equals 17 residues. Germline assignment: CDR1 LNHDA and CDR2 SQIVND (reference sequence). Losses at the gene ends were 4 bases for V and 4 bases for J; bases not matched to a gene: 14. In DNA, the CDR3 is TGTGCCAGTAGTAACGAGGGTACAGGGGGATCGGTCTATGGCTACACCTTC. This codes for CASSNEGTGGSVYGYTF.

V and J are TRBV5-5 and TRBJ1-5; tentative D call: TRBD1 (5 bases). Germline CDR1 and CDR2: SGHKS and YYEKEE (reference sequence). CDR3 size: 15 residues. Deletions cut 2 bases from V and 2 bases from J, with 11 bases between. Here the CDR3 reads CASSFGGGGNQPQHF. As DNA, the CDR3 is TGTGCCAGCAGCTTTGGGGGAGGTGGCAATCAGCCCCAGCATTTT.

The V gene is TRBV27, the J gene TRBJ2-2; no clear D gene. This CDR3 has 14 residues. Per the germline V gene, CDR1 is MNHEY and CDR2 is SMNVEV (reference sequence). V lost 6 bases, J lost 5 bases, and 13 bases lay in between. CDR3 nucleotides: TGTGCCAGCAGCGACTTCAGGCGGACCGGGGAGCTGTTTTTT. It encodes CASSDFRRTGELFF.

The chain employs TRBV6-5 and TRBJ2-7; 10 bases match TRBD1. The ends lost 6 bases at V and 5 bases at J; junction bases unmatched: 4. Germline V gives CDR1 MNHEY, CDR2 SVGAGI. The CDR3 has 13 amino acids. The CDR3 DNA is TGTGCCAGCAGCGGGACAGGGGCCCACGAGCAGTACTTC. It specifies CASSGTGAHEQYF.

Only one count was recorded for this clone. J is TRBJ2-7 and V is TRBV11-3, with TRBD1 identical over 9 bases. V shed 3 bases and J 0 bases; nucleotides not matched to a gene: 3. From germline, CDR1 is SGHNT and CDR2 YENEEA. The length of the CDR3 is 15 residues. The CDR3 DNA sequence: TGTGCCAGCAGCTTGGGACAGGGCCACTCCTACGAGCAGTACTTC. This gives the protein CASSLGQGHSYEQYF.

This chain links TRBV6-5 with TRBJ1-5, with D perhaps matching TRBD1 (5 bases). Germline lookup yields CDR1 MNHEY and CDR2 SVGAGI. Trimming took off 2 bases at V and 0 bases at J, with 11 bases between the two ends. The CDR3 runs to 16 residues. The CDR3, as DNA: TGTGCCAGCAGTTACCGACAGACCTATAGCAATCAGCCCCAGCATTTT. Translation gives CASSYRQTYSNQPQHF.

The CDR3 here is CASSSDRVANTIYF. CDR3 DNA: TGTGCCAGCAGTTCGGACAGGGTTGCAAACACCATATATTTT. V is TRBV7-2 and J is TRBJ1-3; TRBD1 matches at 8 bases. V dropped 6 bases and J dropped 6; count of bases not matched to a gene: 7. Germline CDR1 and CDR2: SGHTA and FQGNSA. There are 14 residues in the CDR3.

The chain couples TRBV20-1 to TRBJ2-3; D uncertain. The ends were cut back, 4 bases at V and 4 bases at J, with 6 bases in the middle. The CDR3 is 11 residues long. CDR1 and CDR2 (germline): DFQATT, SNEGSKA (reference sequence). CDR3 nucleotides: TGCAGTGCTACACTGGCAGATACGCAGTATTTT. Translation: CSATLADTQYF.

The chain recombines TRBV19 with TRBJ1-3; D is ambiguous. The CDR3 sequence is 15 residues long. In germline, CDR1 is LNHDA, CDR2 SQIVND (reference sequence). V was pared by 4 bases and J by 0 bases, with 10 bases between. The CDR3 DNA follows: TGTGCCAGTAGTACGACGGCCAGCTCTGGAAACACCATATATTTT. Translated: CASSTTASSGNTIYF. The full variable domain, completed using reference TRBV19 and TRBJ1-3, is DGGITQSPKYLFRKEGQNVTLSCEQNLNHDAMYWYRQDPGQGLRLIYYSQIVNDFQKGDIAEGYSVSREKKESFPLTVTSAQKNPTAFYLCASSTTASSGNTIYFGEGSWLTVV.

This chain links TRBV11-1 with TRBJ2-1, with 8 bases lining up with TRBD2. After removal of 1 base from V and 9 bases from J, the junction contained 5 bases not matched to a gene. The germline gives CDR1 SGHAT, CDR2 FQDESV (reference sequence). This CDR3 is 14 amino acids long. DNA for the CDR3: TGTGCCAGCAGCTTAGGACTAGCGAACAGTGAGCAGTTCTTC. It codes for CASSLGLANSEQFF.

This chain joins TRBV19 and TRBJ2-7; D possibly matches TRBD1 or TRBD2 (5 bases each). The CDR3 runs to 15 residues. The germline V and J ends were trimmed by 4 bases and 6 bases, with 19 bases remaining between them. Germline values: CDR1 LNHDA, CDR2 SQIVND (reference sequence). CDR3: CASSTAESKGSEQYF. For the CDR3, the DNA is TGTGCCAGTAGTACCGCGGAATCGAAGGGGAGCGAGCAGTACTTC.

This clone was seen only a few times. The rearrangement links TRBV5-1 to TRBJ2-7; 7 nucleotides align to TRBD2. Germline CDR1 reads SGHRS; CDR2 reads YFSETQ. This CDR3 has 14 residues. Trimming removed 6 bases from V and 5 bases from J; junction bases left unmatched: 11. The CDR3 spells CASNTGGPANEQYF. CDR3 sequence (DNA): TGCGCCAGCAACACGGGAGGCCCCGCGAACGAGCAGTACTTC. Variable domain in full (rest from reference TRBV5-1 and TRBJ2-7): KAGVTQTPRYLIKTRGQQVTLSCSPISGHRSVSWYQQTPGQGLQFLFEYFSETQRNKGNFPGRFSGRQFSNSRSEMNVSTLELGDSALYLCASNTGGPANEQYFGPGTRLTVT.

This clone was detected only once. The V and J genes are TRBV29-1 and TRBJ1-1; TRBD1 might be the D (5 bases). Germline CDR1 and CDR2: SQVTM and ANQGSEA. The ends were cut back, 4 bases at V and 8 bases at J, with 11 bases in the middle. The CDR3 spans 11 residues. CDR3 nucleotide sequence: TGCAGCGTTGGTGAGAGGACAGAAGCTTTCTTT. Translating it yields CSVGERTEAFF.

This clone was seen once. The chain combines TRBV7-2 with TRBJ2-1, with D possibly matching TRBD1 (6 bases). Germline assignment: CDR1 SGHTA and CDR2 FQGNSA. The V and J ends lost 4 bases and 4 bases respectively, with 14 bases between them. The CDR3 contains 15 residues. CDR3: CASSSVRTVYNEQFF. The CDR3 DNA is TGTGCCAGCAGCTCGGTTAGGACAGTTTACAATGAGCAGTTCTTC. The whole variable domain, filled in from reference TRBV7-2 and TRBJ2-1, reads GAGVSQSPSNKVTEKGKDVELRCDPISGHTALYWYRQSLGQGLEFLIYFQGNSAPDKSGLPSDRFSAERTGGSVSTLTIQRTQQEDSAVYLCASSSVRTVYNEQFFGPGTRLTVL.

The chain links TRBV18 to TRBJ1-5; 7 positions match TRBD1. Germline V gene sequence: CDR1 KGHSH, CDR2 LQKENI. The CDR3 spans 16 residues. The V segment lost 4 bases and the J segment 0 bases; nucleotides outside the gene matches: 6. CDR3 nucleotide sequence: TGTGCCAGCTCACTTAGTACAGGGGTTAGCAATCAGCCCCAGCATTTT. It specifies CASSLSTGVSNQPQHF.

The J gene is TRBJ2-2, the V gene TRBV9; 11 bases are shared with TRBD1. The CDR3 totals 15 residues. Looked up from germline, CDR1 is SGDLS and CDR2 is YYNGEE. The junction had 4 bases not matched to a gene; V was cut back by 3 bases and J by 6 bases. The CDR3 DNA sequence: TGTGCCAGCAGCGCCGGGACAGGGGGATCCGGGGAGCTGTTTTTT. Translation gives CASSAGTGGSGELFF. Based on the CDR3 plus reference TRBV9 and TRBJ2-2, the full variable domain is DSGVTQTPKHLITATGQRVTLRCSPRSGDLSVYWYQQSLDQGLQFLIQYYNGEERAKGNILERFSAQQFPDLHSELNLSSLELGDSALYFCASSAGTGGSGELFFGEGSRLTVL.

The rearrangement links TRBV14 to TRBJ2-7, with 9 bases that match TRBD1. In germline, CDR1 is SGHDN, CDR2 FVKESK. CDR3 length equals 18 residues. V lost 4 bases, J lost 3 bases, and 16 bases stayed unmatched. CDR3: CASSPGTGRLAADYEQYF. CDR3 sequence (DNA): TGTGCCAGCAGCCCTGGGACAGGGCGACTAGCAGCAGACTACGAGCAGTACTTC.

The chain recombines TRBV7-6 with TRBJ2-2; TRBD2 agrees at 7 bases. Per the germline V gene, CDR1 is SGHVS and CDR2 is FNYEAQ. The V gene end was trimmed by 1 base and the J gene end by 3 bases; junction bases not matched to a gene: 5. The CDR3 contains 16 residues. CDR3 loop: CASSLGGRAYTGELFF. Written as DNA, the CDR3 is TGTGCCAGCAGCTTAGGGGGGAGGGCCTACACCGGGGAGCTGTTTTTT. The whole variable domain, remainder taken from reference TRBV7-6 and TRBJ2-2, is GAGVSQSPRYKVTKRGQDVALRCDPISGHVSLYWYRQALGQGPEFLTYFNYEAQQDKSGLPNDRFSAERPEGSISTLTIQRTEQRDSAMYRCASSLGGRAYTGELFFGEGSRLTVL.

This clone was recorded a few times. V is TRBV4-2 and J is TRBJ2-1, with 14 bases fitting TRBD2. The CDR3 runs 16 residues. The germline gives CDR1 LGHNA, CDR2 YNFKEQ. The J segment lost 4 bases and the V segment lost 4 bases, leaving 3 bases of the junction unmatched. CDR3 in DNA: TGTGCCAGCAGCCGCAGACTAGCGGGAGGGTACAATGAGCAGTTCTTC. Its translation is CASSRRLAGGYNEQFF.

The chain couples TRBV19 to TRBJ2-5; the D gene is possibly TRBD1 (6 bases). CDR1 and CDR2 from the germline V gene are LNHDA and SQIVND (reference sequence). The CDR3 sequence is 12 residues long. V lost 9 bases and J 2 bases, leaving 10 bases between the germline ends. CDR3 region: CASGTPQETQYF. The CDR3 nucleotides are TGTGCCAGCGGGACACCGCAAGAGACCCAGTACTTC.

The DNA of the CDR3 is TGTGCCAGCAGTACAAGGACAGGAGCCGGCTATGGCTACACCTTC. Amino acids: CASSTRTGAGYGYTF. The J gene is TRBJ1-2, the V gene TRBV6-5; TRBD1 matches at 7 bases. Trimming took 5 bases from V and 4 from J; bases not matched to a gene: 10. The CDR3 is 15 amino acids. CDR1 and CDR2 from the germline V gene are MNHEY and SVGAGI.

The chain has TRBV5-4 and TRBJ2-4; either TRBD1 or TRBD2 may supply D (5 bases each). Trimming left V 2 bases short and J 10 bases short, with 22 bases between. This CDR3 is 16 amino acids long. Germline V gene sequence: CDR1 SGHNT, CDR2 YYREEE (reference sequence). The CDR3 bases are TGTGCCAGCAGCTTTAATACCGGGACCGCTCTTCGTATTCAGTACTTC. Translated, it gives CASSFNTGTALRIQYF.

This chain joins TRBV5-1 and TRBJ2-2; weak D call: TRBD1 (6 bases). V lost 4 bases and J 7 bases, leaving 11 bases between the germline ends. Germline V gives CDR1 SGHRS, CDR2 YFSETQ. This CDR3 has 13 amino acids. Here the CDR3 DNA reads TGCGCCAGCAGCCAACAGGGTGGCGGGGAGCTGTTTTTT. Translation: CASSQQGGGELFF.